This TCR beta chain comes out of a study of identical twins. Findings and caveats of the study: Conclusions were drawn cross-sectionally by statistical analysis, without following the same donors.

The CDR3 runs to 13 residues. V shed 2 bases, J shed 6 bases, and the junction held 4 bases outside the gene matches. Germline values: CDR1 DFQATT, CDR2 SNEGSKA (reference sequence). Unique molecular identifiers were present on the cDNA, which also gained a universal primer site by template switching. TCRdb fed the 5' RACE reads into MiXCR, producing one record per CDR3 protein. The data hold 500,000 or so distinct CDR3 sequences, with 13% to 15% observed a single time. With respect to this clonotype: What it binds is not known.

These data also formed part of another study, on yellow fever vaccine responses in identical twins. That study reports: Reportedly, twins showed a vaccine T cell response that looked partly convergent and partly personalized.

This sequence joins TRBV20-1 and TRBJ2-4; 7 bases match TRBD1. This TCR was recovered from a woman aged 18-29 years in good health. Sequencing was carried out using CD4+ T cells sorted from blood. Here the CDR3 reads CSARIKGANIQYF. The CDR3 nucleotides are TGCAGTGCTAGAATTAAGGGGGCAAACATTCAGTACTTC.